The 9 T cell receptor beta chains below were found in one sample sequenced in a study of blood T cell repertoires in COVID-19 (dated by TCRdb to 2020 to 2021). The library was prepared using the immunoSEQ multiplex PCR assay. TCRdb took this table from immuneACCESS and kept in-frame rearrangements with V and J called. Such tables lack part of the clones; where checked against another copy, unresolved V genes explain under half of the gap, and the rest is unexplained. This sample has under 500,000 clones in its table, and more than 85% of those were observed once. The ten largest clones take up roughly 4.3% of the sample. What was sequenced was peripheral blood. These TCRs come from a woman in her thirties with acute or convalescent COVID-19.

The chain links TRBV28 to TRBJ1-6; TRBD1 aligns across 9 bases. The CDR3 contains 17 residues. The junction had 12 bases not matched to a gene; V was cut back by 7 bases and J by 5 bases. Germline assignment: CDR1 MDHEN and CDR2 SYDVKM. CDR3 protein: CASNGQGRAVDNSPLHF. The CDR3 nucleotides are TGTGCCAGCAACGGACAGGGGAGGGCTGTTGATAATTCACCCCTCCACTTT.

The chain has TRBV9 and TRBJ2-5, with 11 bases fitting TRBD2. The CDR3 contains 17 residues. Germline V gene data show CDR1 as SGDLS and CDR2 as YYNGEE. The V gene end was trimmed by 3 bases and the J gene end by 6 bases; junction bases not matched to a gene: 13. The CDR3: CASSADGSSGGRQTQYF. The CDR3 bases are TGTGCCAGCAGCGCCGACGGATCTAGCGGGGGGCGGCAGACCCAGTACTTC.

The V and J genes are TRBV7-9 and TRBJ1-4; the match to TRBD1 covers 10 bases. This CDR3 comprises 16 residues. CDR1 and CDR2 (germline): SEHNR, FQNEAQ (reference sequence). V trimming: 4 bases; J trimming: 5 bases; junction bases outside the gene matches: 7. The CDR3: CASSSRTGGRNEKLFF. DNA of the CDR3: TGTGCCAGCAGCTCGCGGACAGGGGGGCGGAATGAAAAACTGTTTTTT.

About this clone itself: The same CDR3 can be traced to other DNA sequences in this sample. This chain connects TRBV5-1 to TRBJ1-4; D uncertain. CDR3 length equals 13 residues. With 0 bases removed from V and 5 bases from J, the gap between germline ends came to 5 bases. The germline V gene has CDR1 SGHRS and CDR2 YFSETQ. As DNA, the CDR3 is TGCGCCAGCAGCTTGGTGCGAAATGAAAAACTGTTTTTT. Its translation: CASSLVRNEKLFF.

The V gene is TRBV3-1 (or the pseudogene TRBV3-2), the J gene TRBJ2-5; TRBD2 agrees at 7 bases. The CDR3 extends over 16 amino acids. Germline assignment: CDR1 LGHDT and CDR2 YNNKEL (reference sequence). Trimming removed 4 bases from V and 5 bases from J; junction bases left unmatched: 13. CDR3 DNA: TGTGCCAGCAGCCGATCCGGACTAGGGATTGGGGAGACCCAGTACTTC. The encoded protein is CASSRSGLGIGETQYF.

The V and J genes are TRBV20-1 and TRBJ1-1, with TRBD1 matching over 7 bases. Trimming cost V 3 bases and J 6 bases; bases outside gene matches: 10. The CDR3 totals 14 residues. Germline CDR1 reads DFQATT; CDR2 reads SNEGSKA (reference sequence). The CDR3 is CSASIEGGASEAFF. In DNA form, the CDR3 reads TGCAGTGCTAGTATTGAAGGGGGCGCTTCTGAAGCTTTCTTT.

V usage is TRBV24-1 and J usage is TRBJ2-2, with D perhaps matching TRBD1 (5 bases). This CDR3 comprises 15 residues. The V end was cut by 3 bases, the J end by 2 bases, with 9 bases between. CDR1 and CDR2 from the germline V gene are KGHDR and SFDVKD. The chain's CDR3 is CATSDPTANTGELFF. The CDR3 DNA is TGTGCCACCAGTGATCCGACAGCTAACACCGGGGAGCTGTTTTTT.

The rearrangement links TRBV27 to TRBJ1-2; D not certain. V lost 3 bases to trimming and J lost 3 bases, with 8 bases between them. The CDR3 length is 13 residues. From germline, CDR1 is MNHEY and CDR2 SMNVEV (reference sequence). Written as DNA, the CDR3 is TGTGCCAGCAGTTTCACGGGAGACTATGGCTACACCTTC. It is translated as CASSFTGDYGYTF.

The CDR3 here is CSAGGATDTQYF. CDR3 coding DNA: TGCAGTGCTGGTGGCGCCACAGATACGCAGTATTTT. The chain is built from TRBV20-1 and TRBJ2-3; unclear D gene. CDR1 and CDR2 from the germline V gene are DFQATT and SNEGSKA (reference sequence). Deletions cut 5 bases from V and 2 bases from J, with 8 bases between. This CDR3 has 12 amino acids.